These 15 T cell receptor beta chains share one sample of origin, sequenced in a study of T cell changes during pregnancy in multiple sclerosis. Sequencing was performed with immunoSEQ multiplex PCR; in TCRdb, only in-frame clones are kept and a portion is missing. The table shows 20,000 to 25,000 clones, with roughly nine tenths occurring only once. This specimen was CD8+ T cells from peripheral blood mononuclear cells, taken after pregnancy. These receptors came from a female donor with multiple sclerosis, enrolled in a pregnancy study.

CDR3 coding DNA: TGCGCCAGCAGCCGCCAGACGCAGGGGGTCGACGAGCAGTACTTC. Protein product: CASSRQTQGVDEQYF. The chain has TRBV4-1 and TRBJ2-7; 7 bases map to TRBD1. The CDR3 has 15 amino acids. CDR1 and CDR2 (germline): MGHRA, YSYEKL. The V and J ends lost 4 bases and 5 bases, in that order; junction bases with no gene match: 11.

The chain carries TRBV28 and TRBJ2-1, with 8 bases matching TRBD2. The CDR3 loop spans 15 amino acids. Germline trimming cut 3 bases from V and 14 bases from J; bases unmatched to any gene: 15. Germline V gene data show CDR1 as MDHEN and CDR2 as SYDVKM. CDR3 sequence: CASSLGQTSGYMEFF. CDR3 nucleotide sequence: TGTGCCAGCAGTTTGGGTCAAACTAGCGGATACATGGAGTTCTTC.

This chain's CDR3 is CASVGASYSNQPQHF. CDR3 bases: TGTGCCAGCGTTGGGGCGAGCTATAGCAATCAGCCCCAGCATTTT. V is TRBV2 and J is TRBJ1-5, with TRBD1 as a possible D gene (5 bases). The length of the CDR3 is 15 residues. CDR1 is SNHLY, CDR2 FYNNEI, per germline. The V end was cut by 8 bases, the J end by 0 bases, with 14 bases between.

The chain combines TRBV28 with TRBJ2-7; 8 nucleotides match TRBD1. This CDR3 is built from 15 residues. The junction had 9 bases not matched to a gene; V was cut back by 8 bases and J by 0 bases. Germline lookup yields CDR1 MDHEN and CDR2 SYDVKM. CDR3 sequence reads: CASARRQGHSYEQYF. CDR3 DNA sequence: TGTGCCAGCGCAAGGCGACAGGGGCACTCCTACGAGCAGTACTTC.

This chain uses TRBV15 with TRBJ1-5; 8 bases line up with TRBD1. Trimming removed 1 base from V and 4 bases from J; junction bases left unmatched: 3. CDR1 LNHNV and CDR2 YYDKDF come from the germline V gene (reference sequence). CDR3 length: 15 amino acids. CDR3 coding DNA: TGTGCCACCAGCAGAGGCAGGGGGCTTAATCAGCCCCAGCATTTT. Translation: CATSRGRGLNQPQHF.

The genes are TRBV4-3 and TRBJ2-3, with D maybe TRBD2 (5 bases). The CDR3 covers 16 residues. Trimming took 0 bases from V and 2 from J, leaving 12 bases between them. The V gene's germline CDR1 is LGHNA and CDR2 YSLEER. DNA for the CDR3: TGCGCCAGCAGCCAAGAGGGAGACGGTCCCACAGATACGCAGTATTTT. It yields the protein CASSQEGDGPTDTQYF.

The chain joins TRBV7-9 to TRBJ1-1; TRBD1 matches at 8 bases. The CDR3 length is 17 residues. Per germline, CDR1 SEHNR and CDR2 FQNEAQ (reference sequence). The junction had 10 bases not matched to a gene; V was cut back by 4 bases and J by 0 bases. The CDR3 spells CASSSTDRVGMNTEAFF. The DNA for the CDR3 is TGTGCCAGCAGCTCGACGGACAGGGTTGGCATGAACACTGAAGCTTTCTTT. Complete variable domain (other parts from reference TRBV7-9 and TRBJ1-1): DTGVSQNPRHKITKRGQNVTFRCDPISEHNRLYWYRQTLGQGPEFLTYFQNEAQLEKSRLLSDRFSAERPKGSFSTLEIQRTEQGDSAMYLCASSSTDRVGMNTEAFFGQGTRLTVV.

The CDR3 region is CASSPEAQGPPYEQYF. The CDR3 coding sequence is TGTGCCAGCTCACCGGAGGCCCAGGGGCCACCCTACGAGCAGTACTTC. The chain employs TRBV18 and TRBJ2-7; TRBD1 is a possible D gene (6 bases). The length of the CDR3 is 16 residues. Between the trimmed V and J ends, which lost 3 bases and 2 bases, there was a span of 17 bases. In germline, CDR1 is KGHSH, CDR2 LQKENI.

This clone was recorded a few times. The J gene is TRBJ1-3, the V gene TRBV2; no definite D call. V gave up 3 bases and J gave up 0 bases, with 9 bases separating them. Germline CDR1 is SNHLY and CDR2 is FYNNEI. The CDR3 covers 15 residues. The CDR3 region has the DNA TGTGCCAGCAGTGATGTGACACGCTCTGGAAACACCATATATTTT. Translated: CASSDVTRSGNTIYF.

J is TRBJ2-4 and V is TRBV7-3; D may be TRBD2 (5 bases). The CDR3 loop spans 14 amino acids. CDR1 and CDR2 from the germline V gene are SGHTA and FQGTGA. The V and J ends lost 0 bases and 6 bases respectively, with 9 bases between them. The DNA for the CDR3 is TGTGCCAGCAGCTTAACGGGTCGGGGAAACATTCAGTACTTC. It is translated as CASSLTGRGNIQYF.

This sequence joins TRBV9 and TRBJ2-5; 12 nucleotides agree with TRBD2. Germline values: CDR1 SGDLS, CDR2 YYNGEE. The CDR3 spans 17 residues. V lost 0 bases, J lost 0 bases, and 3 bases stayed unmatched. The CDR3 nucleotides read TGTGCCAGCAGCGTAGGCTCTAGCGGGAGGGACCAAGAGACCCAGTACTTC. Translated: CASSVGSSGRDQETQYF.

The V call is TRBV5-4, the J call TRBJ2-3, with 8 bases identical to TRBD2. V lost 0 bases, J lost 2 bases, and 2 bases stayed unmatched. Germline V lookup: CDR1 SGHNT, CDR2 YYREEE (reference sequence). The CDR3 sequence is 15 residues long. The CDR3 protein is CASSLAGGDTDTQYF. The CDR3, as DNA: TGTGCCAGCAGCTTGGCGGGAGGGGACACAGATACGCAGTATTTT.

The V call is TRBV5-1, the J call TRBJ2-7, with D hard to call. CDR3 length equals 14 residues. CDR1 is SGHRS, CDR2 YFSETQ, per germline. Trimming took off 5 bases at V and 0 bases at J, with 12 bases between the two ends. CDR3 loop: CASRRRRPSYEQYF. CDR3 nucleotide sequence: TGCGCCAGCAGGAGGAGAAGACCCTCCTACGAGCAGTACTTC.

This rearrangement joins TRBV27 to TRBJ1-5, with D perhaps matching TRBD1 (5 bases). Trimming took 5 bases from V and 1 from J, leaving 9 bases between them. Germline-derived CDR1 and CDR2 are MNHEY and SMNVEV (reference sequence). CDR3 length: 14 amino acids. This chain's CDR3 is CASSPGLSNQPQHF. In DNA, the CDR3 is TGTGCCAGCAGTCCAGGGTTGAGCAATCAGCCCCAGCATTTT.

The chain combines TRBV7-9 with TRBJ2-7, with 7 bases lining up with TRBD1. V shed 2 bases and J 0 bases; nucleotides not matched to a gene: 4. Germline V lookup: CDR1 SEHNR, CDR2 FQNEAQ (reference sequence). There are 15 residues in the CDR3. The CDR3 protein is CASSLSGTVSYEQYF. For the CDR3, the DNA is TGTGCCAGCAGCTTATCCGGGACAGTCTCCTACGAGCAGTACTTC.